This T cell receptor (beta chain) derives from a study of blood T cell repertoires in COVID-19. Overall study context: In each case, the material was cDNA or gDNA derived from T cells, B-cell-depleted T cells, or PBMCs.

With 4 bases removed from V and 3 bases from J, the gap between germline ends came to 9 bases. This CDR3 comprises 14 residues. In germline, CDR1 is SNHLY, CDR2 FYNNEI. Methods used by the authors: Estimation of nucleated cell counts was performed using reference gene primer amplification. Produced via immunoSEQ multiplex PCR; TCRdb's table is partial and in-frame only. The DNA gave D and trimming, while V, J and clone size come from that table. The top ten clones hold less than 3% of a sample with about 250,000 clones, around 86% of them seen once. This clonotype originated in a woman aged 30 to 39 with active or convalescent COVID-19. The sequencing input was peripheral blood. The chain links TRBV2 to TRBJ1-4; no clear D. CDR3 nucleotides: TGTGCCAGCAGTGTTTACGGGGCTAATGAAAAACTGTTTTTT. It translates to CASSVYGANEKLFF.